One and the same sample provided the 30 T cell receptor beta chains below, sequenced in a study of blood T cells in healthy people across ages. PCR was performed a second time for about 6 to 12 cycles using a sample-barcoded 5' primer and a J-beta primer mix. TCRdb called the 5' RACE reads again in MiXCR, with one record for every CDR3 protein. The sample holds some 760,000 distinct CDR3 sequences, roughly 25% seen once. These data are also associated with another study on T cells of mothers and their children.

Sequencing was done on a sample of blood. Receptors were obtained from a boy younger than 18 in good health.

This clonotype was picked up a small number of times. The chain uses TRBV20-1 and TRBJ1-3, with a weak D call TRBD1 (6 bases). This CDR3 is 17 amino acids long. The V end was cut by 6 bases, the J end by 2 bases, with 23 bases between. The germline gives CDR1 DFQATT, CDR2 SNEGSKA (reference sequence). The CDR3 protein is CSAHPGDNFPTGNTIYF. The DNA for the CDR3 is TGCAGTGCGCACCCAGGGGACAATTTTCCAACTGGAAACACCATATATTTT.

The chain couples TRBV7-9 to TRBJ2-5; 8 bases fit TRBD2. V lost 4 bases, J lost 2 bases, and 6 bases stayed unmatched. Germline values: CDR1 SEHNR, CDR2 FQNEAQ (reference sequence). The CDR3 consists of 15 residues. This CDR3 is CASSSELAEQETQYF. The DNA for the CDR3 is TGTGCCAGCAGCTCGGAACTAGCGGAACAAGAGACCCAGTACTTC.

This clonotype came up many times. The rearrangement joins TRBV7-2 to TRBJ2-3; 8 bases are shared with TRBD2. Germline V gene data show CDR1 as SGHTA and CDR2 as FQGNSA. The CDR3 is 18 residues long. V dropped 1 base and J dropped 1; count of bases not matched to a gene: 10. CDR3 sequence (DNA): TGTGCCAGCAGCTTAGGCTCTAGGGCCGGGGGGGGCACAGATACGCAGTATTTT. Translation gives CASSLGSRAGGGTDTQYF.

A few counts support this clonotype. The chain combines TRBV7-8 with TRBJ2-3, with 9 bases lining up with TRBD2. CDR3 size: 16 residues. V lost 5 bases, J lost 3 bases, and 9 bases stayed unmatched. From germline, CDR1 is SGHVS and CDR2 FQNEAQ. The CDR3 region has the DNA TGTGCCAGCAGCGAAGAAATAGCGGGAGAAACAGATACGCAGTATTTT. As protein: CASSEEIAGETDTQYF.

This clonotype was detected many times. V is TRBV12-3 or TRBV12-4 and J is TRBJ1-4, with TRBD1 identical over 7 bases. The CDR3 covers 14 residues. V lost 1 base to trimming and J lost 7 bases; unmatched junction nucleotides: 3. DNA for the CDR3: TGTGCCAGCAGTTTAGGCAGGGGGAGTGAAAAACTGTTTTTT. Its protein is CASSLGRGSEKLFF.

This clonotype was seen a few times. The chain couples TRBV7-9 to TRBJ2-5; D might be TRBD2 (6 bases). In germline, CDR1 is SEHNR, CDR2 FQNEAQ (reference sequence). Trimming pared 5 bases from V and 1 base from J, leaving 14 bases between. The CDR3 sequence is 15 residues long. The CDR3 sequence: CASSPQGGPQETQYF. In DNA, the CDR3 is TGTGCCAGCAGCCCCCAGGGAGGACCCCAAGAGACCCAGTACTTC.

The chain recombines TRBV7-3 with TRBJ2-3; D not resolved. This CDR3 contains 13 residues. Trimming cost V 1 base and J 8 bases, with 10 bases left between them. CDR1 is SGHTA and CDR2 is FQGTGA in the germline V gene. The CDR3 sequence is CASSLSPRGTQYF. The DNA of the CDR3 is TGTGCCAGCAGCTTAAGTCCTCGTGGTACGCAGTATTTT.

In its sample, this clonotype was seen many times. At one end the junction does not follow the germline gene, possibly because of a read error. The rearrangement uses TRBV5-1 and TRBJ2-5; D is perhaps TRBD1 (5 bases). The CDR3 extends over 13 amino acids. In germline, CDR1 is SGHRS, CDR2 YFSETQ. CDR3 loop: CASSPGLGETQYF. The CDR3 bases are TGTGCCAGCAGTCCAGGGTTGGGGGAGACCCAGTACTTC.

The DNA of the CDR3 is TGTGCCAGCAGCTTAAAGGGGGGAATCCCTTACGAGCAGTACTTC. Its translation: CASSLKGGIPYEQYF. J is TRBJ2-1 and V is TRBV7-3; tentatively, D is TRBD1 or TRBD2 (6 bases each). The J call may be incorrect, as the DNA end agrees better with TRBJ2-7. This CDR3 is built from 15 residues. Germline V gene lookup returns CDR1 SGHTA and CDR2 FQGTGA.

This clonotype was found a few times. In DNA, the CDR3 is TGCAGTGCTAGAGTGGGCAGCCTACCCAAAAACATTCAGTACTTC. This codes for CSARVGSLPKNIQYF. The J gene is TRBJ2-4, the V gene TRBV20-1, with D unresolved. V was pared by 1 base and J by 2 bases, with 12 bases between. CDR1 is DFQATT, CDR2 SNEGSKA, per germline (reference sequence). The CDR3 is made up of 15 amino acids.

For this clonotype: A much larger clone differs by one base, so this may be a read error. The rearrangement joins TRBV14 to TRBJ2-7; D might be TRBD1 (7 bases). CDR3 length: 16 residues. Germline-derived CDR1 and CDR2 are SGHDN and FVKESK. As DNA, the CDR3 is TGTGTCAGCAGCCAAGGCGGGACAGCAGTTCCTTACGAGCAGTACTTC. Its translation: CVSSQGGTAVPYEQYF.

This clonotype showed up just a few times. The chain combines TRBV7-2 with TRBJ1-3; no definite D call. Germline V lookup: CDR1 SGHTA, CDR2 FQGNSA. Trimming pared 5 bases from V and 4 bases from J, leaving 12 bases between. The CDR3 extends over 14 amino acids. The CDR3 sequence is CASSRVQTGNTIYF. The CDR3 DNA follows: TGTGCCAGCAGCCGCGTACAGACGGGAAACACCATATATTTT.

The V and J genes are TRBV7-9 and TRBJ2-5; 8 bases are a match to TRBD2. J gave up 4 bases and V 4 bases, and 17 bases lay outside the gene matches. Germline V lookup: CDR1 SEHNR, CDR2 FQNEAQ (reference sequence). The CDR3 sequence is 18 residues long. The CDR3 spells CASSSGREGLMGGETQYF. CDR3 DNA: TGTGCCAGCAGCTCGGGCCGGGAGGGCTTGATGGGTGGAGAGACCCAGTACTTC.

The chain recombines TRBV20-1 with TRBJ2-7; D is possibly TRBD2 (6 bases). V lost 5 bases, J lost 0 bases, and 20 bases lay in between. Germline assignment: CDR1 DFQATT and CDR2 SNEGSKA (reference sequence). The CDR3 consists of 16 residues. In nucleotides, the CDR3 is TGCAGTGCTGCTCCGACTAGGGGCCAACTCTCCTACGAGCAGTACTTC. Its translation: CSAAPTRGQLSYEQYF.

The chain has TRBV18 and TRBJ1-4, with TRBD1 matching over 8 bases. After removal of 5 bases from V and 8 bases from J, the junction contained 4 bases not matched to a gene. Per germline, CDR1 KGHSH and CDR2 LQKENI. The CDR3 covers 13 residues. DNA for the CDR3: TGTGCCAGCTCAACGCCAGGGGGCGAAAAACTGTTTTTT. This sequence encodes CASSTPGGEKLFF. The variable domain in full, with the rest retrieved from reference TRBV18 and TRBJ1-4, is NAGVMQNPRHLVRRRGQEARLRCSPMKGHSHVYWYRQLPEEGLKFMVYLQKENIIDESGMPKERFSAEFPKEGPSILRIQQVVRGDSAAYFCASSTPGGEKLFFGSGTQLSVL.

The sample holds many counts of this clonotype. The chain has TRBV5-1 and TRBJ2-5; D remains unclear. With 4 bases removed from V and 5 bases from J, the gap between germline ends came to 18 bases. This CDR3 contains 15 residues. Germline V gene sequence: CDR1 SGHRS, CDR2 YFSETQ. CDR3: CASSPSFLGSETQYF. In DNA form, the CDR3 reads TGCGCCAGCAGCCCCTCGTTTTTAGGATCGGAGACCCAGTACTTC. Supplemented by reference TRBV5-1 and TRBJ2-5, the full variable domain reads KAGVTQTPRYLIKTRGQQVTLSCSPISGHRSVSWYQQTPGQGLQFLFEYFSETQRNKGNFPGRFSGRQFSNSRSEMNVSTLELGDSALYLCASSPSFLGSETQYFGPGTRLLVL.

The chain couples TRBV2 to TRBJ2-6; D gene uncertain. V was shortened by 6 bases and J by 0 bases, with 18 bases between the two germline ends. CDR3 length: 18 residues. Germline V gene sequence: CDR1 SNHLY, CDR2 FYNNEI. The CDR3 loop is CASRDLGQSVSGANVLTF. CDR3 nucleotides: TGTGCCAGCAGGGACCTGGGCCAGTCCGTCTCTGGGGCCAACGTCCTGACTTTC.

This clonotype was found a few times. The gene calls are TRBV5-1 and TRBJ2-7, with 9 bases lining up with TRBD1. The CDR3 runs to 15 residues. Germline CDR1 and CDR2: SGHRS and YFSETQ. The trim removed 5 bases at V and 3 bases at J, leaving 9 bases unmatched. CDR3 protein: CASSPEAGQGYEQYF. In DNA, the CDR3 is TGCGCCAGCAGTCCTGAGGCGGGACAGGGCTACGAGCAGTACTTC. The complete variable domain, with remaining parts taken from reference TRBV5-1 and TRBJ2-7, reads KAGVTQTPRYLIKTRGQQVTLSCSPISGHRSVSWYQQTPGQGLQFLFEYFSETQRNKGNFPGRFSGRQFSNSRSEMNVSTLELGDSALYLCASSPEAGQGYEQYFGPGTRLTVT.

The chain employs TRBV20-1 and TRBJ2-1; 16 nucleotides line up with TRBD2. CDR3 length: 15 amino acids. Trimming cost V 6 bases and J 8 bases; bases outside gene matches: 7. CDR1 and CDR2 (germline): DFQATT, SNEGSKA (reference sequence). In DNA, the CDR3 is TGCAGTGCCTCCGGGACTAGCGGGAGGGCCCATGAGCAGTTCTTC. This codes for CSASGTSGRAHEQFF.

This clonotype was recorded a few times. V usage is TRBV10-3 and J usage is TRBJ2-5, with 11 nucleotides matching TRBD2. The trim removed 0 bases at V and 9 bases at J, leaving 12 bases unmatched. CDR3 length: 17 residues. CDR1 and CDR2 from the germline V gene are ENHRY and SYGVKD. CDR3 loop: CAISESPSGRRMEAQYF. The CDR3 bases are TGTGCCATCAGTGAGTCGCCTAGCGGGAGGCGTATGGAGGCCCAGTACTTC.

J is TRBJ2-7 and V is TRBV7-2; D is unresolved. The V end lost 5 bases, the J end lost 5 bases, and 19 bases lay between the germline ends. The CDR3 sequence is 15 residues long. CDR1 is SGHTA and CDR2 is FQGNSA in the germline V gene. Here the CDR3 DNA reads TGTGCCAGCAGCATCACCCGACCTTATCCCAACGAGCAGTACTTC. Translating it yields CASSITRPYPNEQYF.

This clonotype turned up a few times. The CDR3 region has the DNA TGCAGTGCTGGGCCACTAGCGGGGAACTCCTACGAGCAGTACTTC. Translating gives CSAGPLAGNSYEQYF. The chain employs TRBV20-1 and TRBJ2-7; 10 bases line up with TRBD2. Germline V CDR1 and CDR2: DFQATT, SNEGSKA (reference sequence). The trim removed 5 bases at V and 0 bases at J, leaving 7 bases unmatched. CDR3 size: 15 residues.

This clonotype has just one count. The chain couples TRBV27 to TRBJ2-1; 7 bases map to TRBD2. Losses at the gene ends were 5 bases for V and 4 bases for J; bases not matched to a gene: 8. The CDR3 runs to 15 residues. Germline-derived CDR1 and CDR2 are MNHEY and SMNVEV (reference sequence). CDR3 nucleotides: TGTGCCAGCAGTATAGGACTAGAGGGTTACAATGAGCAGTTCTTC. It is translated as CASSIGLEGYNEQFF.

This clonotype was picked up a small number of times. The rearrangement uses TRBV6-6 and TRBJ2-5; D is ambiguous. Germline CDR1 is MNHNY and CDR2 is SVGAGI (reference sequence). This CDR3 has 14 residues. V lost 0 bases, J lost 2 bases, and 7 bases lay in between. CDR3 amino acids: CASSYSALQETQYF. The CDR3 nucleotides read TGTGCCAGCAGTTACTCTGCTCTACAAGAGACCCAGTACTTC.

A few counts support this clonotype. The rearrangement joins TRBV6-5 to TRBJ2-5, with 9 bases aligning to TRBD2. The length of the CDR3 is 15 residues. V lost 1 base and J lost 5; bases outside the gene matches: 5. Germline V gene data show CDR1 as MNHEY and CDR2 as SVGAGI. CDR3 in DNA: TGTGCCAGCAGTTACTTGCGGGGGGGCGGGGAGACCCAGTACTTC. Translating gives CASSYLRGGGETQYF.

The CDR3 DNA sequence: TGTGCCATCAGTGATGATGACAGGGTCGCGAAGACCCAGTACTTC. Translating it yields CAISDDDRVAKTQYF. V and J are TRBV10-3 and TRBJ2-5, with TRBD1 identical over 7 bases. V lost 3 bases to trimming and J lost 6 bases; unmatched junction nucleotides: 10. Germline-derived CDR1 and CDR2 are ENHRY and SYGVKD. The CDR3 spans 15 residues.

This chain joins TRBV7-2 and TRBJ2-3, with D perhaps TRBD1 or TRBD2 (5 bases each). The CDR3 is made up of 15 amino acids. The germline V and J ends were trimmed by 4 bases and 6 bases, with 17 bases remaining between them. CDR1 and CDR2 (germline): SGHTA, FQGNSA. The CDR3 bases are TGTGCCAGCAGCTCCAAGGGGCTTCCGGGGGATACGCAGTATTTT. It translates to CASSSKGLPGDTQYF. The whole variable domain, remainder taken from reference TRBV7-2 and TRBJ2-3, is GAGVSQSPSNKVTEKGKDVELRCDPISGHTALYWYRQSLGQGLEFLIYFQGNSAPDKSGLPSDRFSAERTGGSVSTLTIQRTQQEDSAVYLCASSSKGLPGDTQYFGPGTRLTVL.

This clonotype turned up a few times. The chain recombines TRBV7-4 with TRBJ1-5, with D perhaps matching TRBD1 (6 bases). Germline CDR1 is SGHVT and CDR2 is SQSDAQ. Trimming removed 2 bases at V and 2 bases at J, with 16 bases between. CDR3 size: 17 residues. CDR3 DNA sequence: TGTGCCAGCAGCTTACGGGGGCCCCGGGACGGCAATCAGCCCCAGCATTTT. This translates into CASSLRGPRDGNQPQHF.

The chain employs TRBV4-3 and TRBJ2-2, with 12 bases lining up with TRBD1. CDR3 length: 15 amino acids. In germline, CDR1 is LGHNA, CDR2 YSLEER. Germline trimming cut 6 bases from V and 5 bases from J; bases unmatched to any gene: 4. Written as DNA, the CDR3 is TGCGCCAGCAGGGGGGACAGGGGGCTAACCGGGGAGCTGTTTTTT. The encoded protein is CASRGDRGLTGELFF.

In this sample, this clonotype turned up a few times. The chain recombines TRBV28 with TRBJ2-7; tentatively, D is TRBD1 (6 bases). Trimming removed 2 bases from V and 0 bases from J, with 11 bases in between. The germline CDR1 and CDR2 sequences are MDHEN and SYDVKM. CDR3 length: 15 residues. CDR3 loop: CASSLTGILSYEQYF. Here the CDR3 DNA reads TGTGCCAGCAGTTTAACAGGGATTCTCTCCTACGAGCAGTACTTC. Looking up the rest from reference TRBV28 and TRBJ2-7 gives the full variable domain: DVKVTQSSRYLVKRTGEKVFLECVQDMDHENMFWYRQDPGLGLRLIYFSYDVKMKEKGDIPEGYSVSREKKERFSLILESASTNQTSMYLCASSLTGILSYEQYFGPGTRLTVT.